The text below deals with one T cell receptor beta chain. Its antigen is still unknown. The data were taken from a study of T cells in localized non-small cell lung cancer. Study-wide results and limits: Greater T cell density in blood accompanied longer overall survival. Exceeding tumor, uninvolved adjacent lung had the highest T cell clonality. Heterogeneity stays possible, as sequencing covered only one tumor region. Paired adjacent lung recovered a median about 61 of the top 100 tumor clones.

The CDR3 length is 14 residues. With 4 bases removed from V and 3 bases from J, the gap between germline ends came to 13 bases. Germline V lookup: CDR1 SQVTM, CDR2 ANQGSEA. Sequenced by immunoSEQ multiplex PCR; TCRdb stores in-frame clones only, minus some. The repertoire holds fewer than 25,000 clones, with about 92% as singletons. Sequences were derived from peripheral blood, sampled before any cancer treatment. The source is a man between 40 and 69 years old with stage III squamous cell lung carcinoma. The V gene is TRBV29-1, the J gene TRBJ1-5; no definite D call. Here the CDR3 DNA reads TGCAGCGTTGCCGACGGATCGATCAATCAGCCCCAGCATTTT. It translates to CSVADGSINQPQHF.